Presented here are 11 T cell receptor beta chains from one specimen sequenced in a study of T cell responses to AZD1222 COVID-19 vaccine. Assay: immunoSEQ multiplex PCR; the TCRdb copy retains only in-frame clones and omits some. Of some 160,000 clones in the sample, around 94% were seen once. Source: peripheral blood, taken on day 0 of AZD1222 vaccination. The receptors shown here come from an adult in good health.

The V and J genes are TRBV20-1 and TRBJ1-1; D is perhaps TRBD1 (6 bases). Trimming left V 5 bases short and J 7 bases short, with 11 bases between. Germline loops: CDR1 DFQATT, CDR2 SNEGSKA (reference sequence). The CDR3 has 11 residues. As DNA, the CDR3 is TGCAGTGCTCAGGGGCAGGTTGAAGCTTTCTTT. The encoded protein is CSAQGQVEAFF.

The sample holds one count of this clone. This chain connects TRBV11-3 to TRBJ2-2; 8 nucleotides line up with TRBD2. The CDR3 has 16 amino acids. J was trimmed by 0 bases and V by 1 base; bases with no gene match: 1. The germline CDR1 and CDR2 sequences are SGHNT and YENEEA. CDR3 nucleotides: TGTGCCAGCAGCTTAGGGCGGGGGGCGAACACCGGGGAGCTGTTTTTT. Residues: CASSLGRGANTGELFF.

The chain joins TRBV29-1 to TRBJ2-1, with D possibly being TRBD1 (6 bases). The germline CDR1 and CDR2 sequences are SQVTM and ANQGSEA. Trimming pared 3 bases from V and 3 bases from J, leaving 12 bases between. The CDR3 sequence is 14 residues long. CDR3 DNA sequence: TGCAGCGTTGAGGGGGCGTACCTCTACAATGAGCAGTTCTTC. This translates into CSVEGAYLYNEQFF.

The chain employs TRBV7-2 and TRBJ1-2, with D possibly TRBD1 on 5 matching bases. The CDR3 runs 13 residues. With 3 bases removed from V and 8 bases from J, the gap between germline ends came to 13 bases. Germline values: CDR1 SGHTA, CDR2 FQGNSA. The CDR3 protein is CASSFIGVLGYTF. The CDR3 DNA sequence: TGTGCCAGCAGCTTTATAGGGGTTTTGGGCTACACCTTC.

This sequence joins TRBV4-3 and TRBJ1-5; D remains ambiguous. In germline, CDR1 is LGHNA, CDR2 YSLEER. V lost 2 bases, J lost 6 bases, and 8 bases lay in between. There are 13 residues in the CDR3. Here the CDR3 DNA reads TGCGCCAGCAGCCAACAGATGGGTCAGCCCCAGCATTTT. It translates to CASSQQMGQPQHF.

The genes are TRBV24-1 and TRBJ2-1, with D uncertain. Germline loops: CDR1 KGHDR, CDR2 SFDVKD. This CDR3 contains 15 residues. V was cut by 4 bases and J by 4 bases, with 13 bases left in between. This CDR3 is CATSEHAEEYNEQFF. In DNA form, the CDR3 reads TGTGCCACCAGTGAACACGCCGAGGAGTACAATGAGCAGTTCTTC.

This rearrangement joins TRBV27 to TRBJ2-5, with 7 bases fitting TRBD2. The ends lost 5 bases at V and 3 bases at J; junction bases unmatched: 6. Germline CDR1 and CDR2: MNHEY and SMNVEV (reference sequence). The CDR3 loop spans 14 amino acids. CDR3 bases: TGTGCCAGCAGTCAAATTGGGGGGGAAGAGACCCAGTACTTC. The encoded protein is CASSQIGGEETQYF.

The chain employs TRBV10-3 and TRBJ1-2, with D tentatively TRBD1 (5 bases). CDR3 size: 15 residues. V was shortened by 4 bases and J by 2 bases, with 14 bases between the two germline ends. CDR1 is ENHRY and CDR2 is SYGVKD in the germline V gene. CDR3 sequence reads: CAISGGPTLNYGYTF. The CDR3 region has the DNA TGTGCCATCAGTGGGGGCCCCACATTGAACTATGGCTACACCTTC.

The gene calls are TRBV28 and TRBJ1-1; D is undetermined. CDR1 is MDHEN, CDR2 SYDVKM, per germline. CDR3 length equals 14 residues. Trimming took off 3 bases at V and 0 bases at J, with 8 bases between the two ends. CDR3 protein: CASSLEQLNTEAFF. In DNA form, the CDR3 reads TGTGCCAGCAGTTTGGAACAGTTGAACACTGAAGCTTTCTTT.

The CDR3 DNA reads TGTGCCAGCAGTTCACGGGACTCTACCACAGATACGCAGTATTTT. It is translated as CASSSRDSTTDTQYF. The chain couples TRBV28 to TRBJ2-3; possible D gene TRBD2, 6 bases. This CDR3 comprises 15 residues. The V and J ends lost 4 bases and 2 bases respectively, with 13 bases between them. Germline CDR1 MDHEN, CDR2 SYDVKM.

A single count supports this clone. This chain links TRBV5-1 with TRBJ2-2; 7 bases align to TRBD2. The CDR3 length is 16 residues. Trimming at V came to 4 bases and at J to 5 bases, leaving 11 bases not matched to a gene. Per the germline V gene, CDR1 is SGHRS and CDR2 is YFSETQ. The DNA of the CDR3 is TGCGCCAGCAGCCCGGGGGGTTTGTCCGGAACCGGGGAGCTGTTTTTT. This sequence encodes CASSPGGLSGTGELFF. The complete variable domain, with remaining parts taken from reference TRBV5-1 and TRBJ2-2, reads KAGVTQTPRYLIKTRGQQVTLSCSPISGHRSVSWYQQTPGQGLQFLFEYFSETQRNKGNFPGRFSGRQFSNSRSEMNVSTLELGDSALYLCASSPGGLSGTGELFFGEGSRLTVL.